This entry describes one T cell receptor (beta chain). This sample is drawn from a study of blood T cell repertoires in COVID-19. Looked up from germline, CDR1 is SGHTS and CDR2 is YDEGEE. Trimming pared 2 bases from V and 1 base from J, leaving 16 bases between. The CDR3 is 17 residues long. TCRdb's copy holds only in-frame clones and misses some; the assay was immunoSEQ multiplex PCR. The repertoire holds about 320,000 clones, roughly 85% seen once, with approximately 7.6% in the top ten. Sequencing input: peripheral blood. The receptor was derived from a human donor in a cohort sampled during active COVID-19. The chain carries TRBV5-8 and TRBJ1-5; TRBD1 might be the D (6 bases). In nucleotides, the CDR3 is TGTGCCAGCAGCTTAAGGGACAAATTTTGGAGCAATCAGCCCCAGCATTTT. Translated: CASSLRDKFWSNQPQHF.